This is a list of T cell receptor beta chains from one sample in a study of blood T cells in healthy people across ages. MiXCR, applied by TCRdb to the 5' RACE reads, yields one record per CDR3 protein. The table has 1.8 million or so distinct CDR3 sequences, about 39% seen once; the top ten hold more than 20%. The source material was blood. The receptors come from a human donor in good health. Both conserved end residues are part of each CDR3. The order of the fields is J gene, clone size, V gene, D gene, CDR3 DNA, CDR3 protein. The D gene is left open where the match is weak. Some rows have no size entry. The others give once, few or many, or a class for an expanded clone.

TRBJ2-3 few TRBV6-2/TRBV6-3 . TGTGCCAGCAAAGGAGACACAGATACGCAGTATTTT CASKGDTDTQYF
TRBJ2-3 . TRBV7-3 TRBD2 TGTGCCAGCAGCTTTGGGAGACTAGCCGGAACAGATACGCAGTATTTT CASSFGRLAGTDTQYF
TRBJ1-1 . TRBV20-1 . TGCAGTGCTAGACGGACGGATTGGAACACTGAAGCTTTCTTT CSARRTDWNTEAFF
TRBJ1-1 . TRBV9 . TGTGCCAGCAGCGTAGAGGTGGAGAACACTGAAGCTTTCTTT CASSVEVENTEAFF
TRBJ2-7 many TRBV7-2 TRBD1 TGTGCCAGCAGCCCACTGCCGGGACAGGGCGAAAGCGAGCAGTACTTC CASSPLPGQGESEQYF
TRBJ1-2 . TRBV19 . TGTGCCAGTAGTATAGAAGCATCCCCGAGAAAAAACTATGGCTACACCTTC CASSIEASPRKNYGYTF
TRBJ2-7 . TRBV7-2 TRBD1 TGTGCCAGCAGCTCGCGAGGGACAGGGGGCTACGAGCAGTACTTC CASSSRGTGGYEQYF
TRBJ2-1 few TRBV5-1 TRBD2 TGCGCCAGCGCCCGGGGGGTACGAGACAATAAGCAGTTCTTC CASARGVRDNKQFF
TRBJ2-7 . TRBV15 . TGTGCCACCAGCAGAGATAAAAGGGACGAGCAGTACTTC CATSRDKRDEQYF
TRBJ2-7 . TRBV7-2 . TGTGCCAGCAGCCGAATAAGCGGGCTTGCTTACGAGCAGTACTTC CASSRISGLAYEQYF
TRBJ2-7 . TRBV4-1 . TGCGCCAACAGCCAAGAGTGGGGCTACGAGCAGTACTTC CANSQEWGYEQYF
TRBJ2-5 . TRBV5-1 TRBD2 TGCGCCAGCAGCACAGCGGGATACCAAGAGACCCAGTACTTC CASSTAGYQETQYF
TRBJ2-7 . TRBV7-8 . TGTGCCAGCAGCCCGGGCGTCGGACGCTCCTACGAGCAGTACTTC CASSPGVGRSYEQYF
TRBJ2-1 once TRBV10-3 . TGTGCCATCACTGGGGGGCCCTCGCCGAATGAGCAGTTCTTC CAITGGPSPNEQFF
TRBJ2-5 few TRBV3-1 . TGTGCCAGCAGCCAAGGCAGGGCGTCGCCGACCCAGTACTTC CASSQGRASPTQYF
TRBJ2-4 few TRBV7-9 TRBD2 TGTGCCAGCAGCTTAGATTCTAGCGGGGGGGCCTGGAACATTCAGTACTTC CASSLDSSGGAWNIQYF